The entry below describes one T cell receptor (beta chain). Documented time point: pre-treatment sample, taken before nivolumab and TIL therapy. Enrollment ran from 2017 to early 2020. The data originate from a study of TIL therapy for anti-PD-1-resistant metastatic lung cancer. There are 13 residues in the CDR3. Germline values: CDR1 MDHEN, CDR2 SYDVKM. Trimming at V came to 3 bases and at J to 6 bases, leaving 2 bases not matched to a gene. The immunoSEQ assay was v3. The table came from immunoSEQ multiplex PCR; TCRdb's copy has only in-frame clones and leaves some out. The data hold 45,000 to 75,000 clones, with about nine tenths observed a single time.

Sequenced material: blood, taken at baseline. The receptor was isolated from a person between 25 and 80 years old with non-small cell lung cancer. The V gene is TRBV28, the J gene TRBJ2-1, with 7 bases aligning to TRBD2. The CDR3 is CASSLGGFNEQFF. Written as DNA, the CDR3 is TGTGCCAGCAGTTTGGGAGGGTTCAATGAGCAGTTCTTC.